This T cell receptor (beta chain) appears in the sequencing data of a study of blood T cells in healthy people across ages. Study-wide points: The recorded TCR beta diversity per million T cells decreased in a roughly linear manner with age.

For the second PCR, which ran for roughly 6 to 12 cycles, a sample-barcoded 5' primer and a J-beta primer mix were used. TCRdb ran MiXCR on the 5' RACE reads and lists one entry per CDR3 protein. In the table there are hundreds of thousands of distinct CDR3 sequences, roughly 44% of which are singletons. Isolation of PBMCs gave at least 7 million cells per sample. V was pared by 5 bases and J by 6 bases, with 10 bases between. The CDR3 extends over 12 amino acids. The V gene's germline CDR1 is SGHTA and CDR2 FQGNSA. This clonotype came up a few times. Its cognate antigen is unknown. This clonotype was obtained from a man aged 55-75 years in good health. Sequencing was done on a sample of blood. The chain joins TRBV7-2 to TRBJ1-2, with D possibly matching TRBD1 (5 bases). The CDR3 reads CASSPRGDGYTF. DNA of the CDR3: TGTGCCAGCAGCCCGCGGGGGGATGGCTACACCTTC.